The 6 T cell receptor beta chains given below trace back to one sample, sequenced in a study of blood T cell repertoires in COVID-19. TCRdb's table, derived via immunoSEQ multiplex PCR, lists solely in-frame clones and lacks some. Of about 240,000 clones listed, around 84% were seen once; the top ten hold 5.5% to 9%. The sample taken for sequencing was peripheral blood. The source of these receptors is a woman in her seventies with active or convalescent COVID-19.

The chain links TRBV4-3 to TRBJ1-4; 10 nucleotides match TRBD1. This CDR3 is built from 16 residues. Germline V CDR1 and CDR2: LGHNA, YSLEER. V gave up 1 base and J gave up 3 bases; unmatched junction bases: 2. CDR3 nucleotide sequence: TGCGCCAGCAGCCAAGGGACAGGGGGTGCTAATGAAAAACTGTTTTTT. This codes for CASSQGTGGANEKLFF.

The chain employs TRBV4-2 and TRBJ1-3; 7 bases are a match to TRBD1. CDR3 length: 15 amino acids. In germline, CDR1 is LGHNA, CDR2 YNFKEQ. J gave up 4 bases and V 6 bases, and 9 bases lay outside the gene matches. CDR3 protein: CASSLRGSLGNTIYF. The CDR3 DNA is TGTGCCAGCAGTCTCAGGGGGTCTCTGGGAAACACCATATATTTT.

The chain employs TRBV11-2 and TRBJ1-1; tentatively, D is TRBD1 (5 bases). CDR1 is SGHAT and CDR2 is FQNNGV in the germline V gene. V was clipped by 2 bases and J by 1 base, with 14 bases between them. The CDR3 is 16 amino acids. CDR3: CASSLRGGTQNTEAFF. CDR3 nucleotide sequence: TGTGCCAGCAGCTTAAGGGGCGGGACCCAGAACACTGAAGCTTTCTTT.

The chain recombines TRBV6-4 with TRBJ1-1; D possibly corresponds to TRBD1 (6 bases). Trimming took 4 bases from V and 4 from J, leaving 10 bases between them. Germline-derived CDR1 and CDR2 are MRHNA and SNTAGT. CDR3 size: 13 residues. CDR3 in DNA: TGTGCCAGCAGTGTGGAGGACAGCACTGAAGCTTTCTTT. It encodes CASSVEDSTEAFF.

In its sample, this clone was seen once. The chain employs TRBV5-1 and TRBJ1-3, with TRBD1 matching 7 bases. The ends lost 6 bases at V and 4 bases at J; junction bases unmatched: 7. Germline lookup yields CDR1 SGHRS and CDR2 YFSETQ. This CDR3 is 14 amino acids long. The CDR3 coding sequence is TGCGCCAGCACCGAGGACAGGCCAGGAAACACCATATATTTT. Translated: CASTEDRPGNTIYF.

This clone was observed a handful of times. This chain connects TRBV5-1 to TRBJ1-3, with 8 bases fitting TRBD1. This CDR3 region has 15 residues. Germline V gene data show CDR1 as SGHRS and CDR2 as YFSETQ. With V trimmed by 7 bases and J by 9 bases, 15 bases remained unmatched. This CDR3 is CASSKGDRSTGTIYF. For the CDR3, the DNA is TGCGCCAGCTCGAAGGGGGACAGGTCTACCGGCACCATATATTTT.